This TCR beta chain comes out of a study of cytomegalovirus exposure and HLA in healthy donors. Study conclusions and caveats: One later analysis, an examination of the 100 to 150 validation repertoires, found that first-cohort TCR clusters tended to co-occur in them. A few CMV-associated chains were confirmed in vitro to be specific for CMV antigens. Listed as cytomegalovirus-associated were more than 150 TCR beta chains.

For this clone: Its antigen remains unidentified.

An approximately 120-subject validation cohort, separate from the 666-subject first cohort, supplied the donors. Clones were sequenced by immunoSEQ multiplex PCR, and TCRdb holds only the in-frame ones, with some missing. The table has tens of thousands of clones, 94% seen once. Between the trimmed V and J ends, which lost 1 base and 5 bases, there was a span of 20 bases. There are 17 residues in the CDR3. The germline V gene encodes CDR1 LNHDA and CDR2 SQIVND (reference sequence). This sequence was found in a woman under 30 in good health and CMV-seronegative. Input material: PBMCs. The chain joins TRBV19 to TRBJ1-1; TRBD1 might be the D (5 bases). CDR3 sequence: CASSIVGGATLETEAFF. For the CDR3, the DNA is TGTGCCAGTAGTATAGTAGGCGGGGCGACGCTTGAAACTGAAGCTTTCTTT.